The TCR beta chain under discussion was sequenced for a study of control samples from healthy donors and cancer patients. Assay used: immunoSEQ multiplex PCR; TCRdb lists only in-frame clones, some missing. The sample carries 50,000 or so clones, 88% recorded once. The V and J ends lost 0 bases and 5 bases, in that order; junction bases with no gene match: 21. This CDR3 spans 20 amino acids. Germline loops: CDR1 MGHRA, CDR2 YSYEKL. The source material was blood. The J gene is TRBJ2-5, the V gene TRBV4-1, with TRBD1 matching 7 bases. This receptor was obtained from a man aged 45-60 years in good health. The DNA of the CDR3 is TGCGCCAGCAGCCAAGATGTCATAAGGACAGGTACCGAAATTGGGGAGACCCAGTACTTC. Protein sequence: CASSQDVIRTGTEIGETQYF.